These 11 T cell receptor beta chains were sequenced from one sample in a study of tumor and adjacent non-tumor tissue in lung cancer. Three rounds of nested PCR, following a modified ARM-PCR protocol, produced the TCRbeta library. MiXCR, run by TCRdb on the multiplex PCR reads, gives a single entry per CDR3 protein. The table has about 120,000 distinct CDR3 sequences, nearly 85% seen once. This sample's RNA came from whole unsorted tissue. The specimen sequenced was lung tumor tissue. The receptors come from a man between 70 and 80 years old with non-small cell lung cancer.

CDR3 loop: CASSSLGGSVNSPLHF. CDR3 nucleotide sequence: TGTGCCAGCAGCAGTCTAGGGGGTTCGGTTAATTCACCCCTCCACTTT. This rearrangement joins TRBV5-6 to TRBJ1-6, with D perhaps TRBD1 (6 bases). Germline CDR1 and CDR2: SGHDT and YYEEEE. This CDR3 comprises 16 residues. V lost 4 bases to trimming and J lost 6 bases, with 17 bases between them.

Concerning this clonotype itself: A single base separates this from a much larger clone, so it may be a read error. The J gene is TRBJ2-7, the V gene TRBV28; 8 positions match TRBD1. The CDR3 consists of 14 residues. Germline lookup yields CDR1 MDHEN and CDR2 SYDVKM. The CDR3 loop is CASSPPGQDYGQYF. CDR3 DNA: TGTGCCAGCAGTCCCCCGGGACAGGACTACGGGCAGTACTTC.

Concerning this clonotype: Sequence at one end of the junction differs from germline and may be a read error. This rearrangement joins TRBV4-3 to TRBJ2-1; D gene unclear. The CDR3 loop spans 17 amino acids. Germline V CDR1 and CDR2: LGHNA, YSLEER. CDR3 sequence: CTSSQDPAGAEYNKQFF. CDR3 bases: TGCACCAGCAGCCAAGACCCAGCAGGAGCTGAATACAATAAGCAGTTCTTC.

About this clonotype itself: The final CDR3 position lacks the conserved phenylalanine or tryptophan, pointing to a likely read error. V usage is TRBV12-3 or TRBV12-4 and J usage is TRBJ1-5, with TRBD1 matching 7 bases. CDR3 length: 15 amino acids. The CDR3 DNA is TGTGCCAGCAGTTTAGGGAGAGGGGGCAATCAACCCCAGCATTCT. Encoded protein: CASSLGRGGNQPQHS.

Points on this clonotype: Relative to the germline gene, one junction end is altered; a read error may explain this. This rearrangement joins TRBV4-1 to TRBJ2-5, with D hard to call. Gene TRBJ2-3 matches the end of the DNA better, so the J call may be wrong. Germline lookup yields CDR1 MGHRA and CDR2 YSYEKL. There are 14 residues in the CDR3. The CDR3 DNA reads as TGCGCCAACAGCCAACAGTGTGGGCAAGAGACCCAGTATTTT. Its translation is CANSQQCGQETQYF.

As to this clonotype: Given the absence of the conserved phenylalanine or tryptophan at the CDR3 end, a read error is likely. V usage is TRBV12-3 or TRBV12-4 and J usage is TRBJ2-7; maybe TRBD1 (5 bases). This CDR3 has 14 amino acids. Written as DNA, the CDR3 is TGTGCCAGCAGTTTTGACAGTATCTCCTATGAGCAGTACCTC. Translating gives CASSFDSISYEQYL.

In this sample, this clonotype turned up once. One end of the junction varies from germline; a read error may be responsible. The CDR3 sequence is CVSSFDRGFGYEQYF. The CDR3 DNA sequence: TGTGTCAGCAGCTTCGACAGGGGGTTCGGCTACGAGCAATACTTC. This chain joins TRBV7-2 and TRBJ2-7; 9 bases are a match to TRBD1. Germline CDR1 and CDR2: SGHTA and FQGNSA. This CDR3 comprises 15 residues.

As for this clonotype: With a much larger clone just one base away, this may be a read error. The V and J genes are TRBV20-1 and TRBJ1-1; TRBD1 is a possible D gene (5 bases). V was trimmed by 7 bases and J by 5 bases, leaving 17 bases between them. CDR3 length: 13 residues. The V gene's germline CDR1 is DFQATT and CDR2 SNEGSKA (reference sequence). The CDR3 region is CSVSGFRETEAFF. The CDR3 DNA is TGCAGTGTTAGTGGATTCAGGGAAACTGAAGCTTTCTTT.

This chain links TRBV6-2 or TRBV6-3 with TRBJ2-5; 9 bases map to TRBD2. CDR3 size: 20 residues. Germline V CDR1 and CDR2: MNHEY, SVGEGT. Here the CDR3 reads CVSSSIRLAGSEPKKETQYF. The CDR3 DNA reads TGTGTCAGTAGTTCCATCAGGCTAGCGGGATCCGAACCCAAAAAAGAGACCCAGTACTTC.

This clonotype was observed once. This chain joins TRBV4-2 and TRBJ2-7; possibly TRBD1 for D (7 bases). Per germline, CDR1 LGHNA and CDR2 YNFKEQ. CDR3 length equals 14 residues. V was clipped by 1 base and J by 9 bases, with 16 bases between them. CDR3: CASSQGQGLYRQYF. The CDR3 DNA sequence: TGTGCCAGCAGCCAAGGACAGGGACTCTACAGGCAGTACTTC.

The rearrangement uses TRBV11-2 and TRBJ1-1; D is undetermined. CDR3 length: 15 residues. Germline CDR1 reads SGHAT; CDR2 reads FQNNGV. For the CDR3, the DNA is TGTATTAGCAGCTTCGCCAATTCAAGGAACACTGAAGCTTTCTTT. Protein: CISSFANSRNTEAFF.